These 6 T cell receptor beta chains came from one sample sequenced in a study of T cell responses to AZD1222 COVID-19 vaccine. The method was immunoSEQ multiplex PCR; TCRdb's version includes in-frame clones alone and lacks a portion of them. The table has 55,000 to 70,000 clones, 80% to 90% seen once. The material was peripheral blood, obtained 28 days after the second AZD1222 dose. Receptors originate from an adult who received the AZD1222 COVID-19 vaccine.

This chain uses TRBV24-1 with TRBJ2-7, with D tentatively TRBD2 (6 bases). V gave up 2 bases and J gave up 7 bases, with 17 bases separating them. The CDR3 runs to 15 residues. Germline values: CDR1 KGHDR, CDR2 SFDVKD. CDR3: CATSDSSAGAGEQYF. The CDR3 DNA reads TGTGCCACCAGTGATTCGTCGGCCGGGGCGGGGGAGCAGTACTTC.

This rearrangement joins TRBV7-2 to TRBJ1-1; unclear D gene. The CDR3 length is 15 residues. From germline, CDR1 is SGHTA and CDR2 FQGNSA. V dropped 1 base and J dropped 0 bases, with 9 bases sitting between them. CDR3: CASSLGAPMNTEAFF. The CDR3, as DNA: TGTGCCAGCAGCTTAGGGGCCCCAATGAACACTGAAGCTTTCTTT.

The V gene is TRBV5-3, the J gene TRBJ1-5, with D unresolved. Being an ORF, TRBV5-3 has a function that is uncertain. V was shortened by 1 base and J by 3 bases, with 8 bases between the two germline ends. The CDR3 consists of 14 residues. The CDR3 sequence is CARSLLTHNQPQHF. For the CDR3, the DNA is TGTGCCAGAAGCTTGTTGACGCACAATCAGCCCCAGCATTTT.

Worth noting for this clone: One end of the junction is discordant with germline, which a read error may explain. The chain uses TRBV7-7 and TRBJ2-7; TRBD1 or TRBD2 may be the D gene (5 bases each). Germline V gene sequence: CDR1 SSHAT, CDR2 FNYEAQ (reference sequence). The CDR3 is 15 residues long. The CDR3 sequence: CASSLAWGSSYEQYF. CDR3 sequence (DNA): TGTGCTAGCAGCTTAGCCTGGGGGTCGTCCTACGAGCAGTACTTC.

The gene calls are TRBV9 and TRBJ2-4, with D tentatively TRBD2 (5 bases). The CDR3 spans 15 residues. Germline CDR1 is SGDLS and CDR2 is YYNGEE. Trimming removed 0 bases from V and 2 bases from J, with 9 bases in between. CDR3 bases: TGTGCCAGCAGCGTAGCGCCGGGGACCAAAAACATTCAGTACTTC. It is translated as CASSVAPGTKNIQYF.

V usage is TRBV11-2 and J usage is TRBJ2-7; the D is unclear. The V gene's germline CDR1 is SGHAT and CDR2 FQNNGV. CDR3 size: 12 residues. The germline V and J ends were trimmed by 2 bases and 3 bases, with 5 bases remaining between them. CDR3 in amino acids: CASSLNLYEQYF. The CDR3 DNA reads as TGTGCCAGCAGCTTAAACCTCTACGAGCAGTACTTC.